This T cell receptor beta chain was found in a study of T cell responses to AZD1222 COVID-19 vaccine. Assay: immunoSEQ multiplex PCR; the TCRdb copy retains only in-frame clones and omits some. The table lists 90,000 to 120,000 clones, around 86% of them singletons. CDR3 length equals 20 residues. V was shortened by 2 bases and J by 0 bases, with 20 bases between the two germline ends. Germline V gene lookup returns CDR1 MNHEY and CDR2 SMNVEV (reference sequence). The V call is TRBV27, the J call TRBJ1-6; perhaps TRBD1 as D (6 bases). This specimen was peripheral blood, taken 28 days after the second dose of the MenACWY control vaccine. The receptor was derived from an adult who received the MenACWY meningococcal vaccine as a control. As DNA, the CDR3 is TGTGCCAGCAGTTTAAGGGGGAAATACTTCGAGAGCTCCTATAATTCACCCCTCCACTTT. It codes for CASSLRGKYFESSYNSPLHF.